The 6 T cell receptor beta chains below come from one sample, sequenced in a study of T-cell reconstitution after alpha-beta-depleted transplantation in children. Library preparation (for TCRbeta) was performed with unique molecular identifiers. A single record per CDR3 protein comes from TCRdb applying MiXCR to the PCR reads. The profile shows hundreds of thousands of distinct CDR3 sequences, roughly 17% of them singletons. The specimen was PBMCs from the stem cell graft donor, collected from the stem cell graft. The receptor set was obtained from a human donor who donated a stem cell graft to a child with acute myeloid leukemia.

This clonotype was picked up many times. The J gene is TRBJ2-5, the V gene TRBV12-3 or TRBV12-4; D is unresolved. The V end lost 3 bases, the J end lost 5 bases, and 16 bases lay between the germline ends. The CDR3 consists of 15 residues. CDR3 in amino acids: CASSFDGASSETQYF. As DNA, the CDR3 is TGTGCCAGCAGTTTCGACGGTGCGTCATCCGAGACCCAGTACTTC.

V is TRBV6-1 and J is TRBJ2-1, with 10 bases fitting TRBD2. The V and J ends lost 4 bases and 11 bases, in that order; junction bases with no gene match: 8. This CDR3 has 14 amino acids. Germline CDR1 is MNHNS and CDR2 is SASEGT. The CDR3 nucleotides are TGTGCCAGCAGTGTATCTAGCGGGGGAAGTCAGCAGTTCTTC. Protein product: CASSVSSGGSQQFF.

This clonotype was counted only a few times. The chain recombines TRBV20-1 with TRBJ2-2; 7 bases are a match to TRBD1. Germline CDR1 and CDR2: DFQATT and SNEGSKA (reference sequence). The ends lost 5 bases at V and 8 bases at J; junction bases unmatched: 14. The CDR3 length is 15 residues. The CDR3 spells CSALPDRAWGGELFF. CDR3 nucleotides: TGCAGTGCTCTCCCTGACAGGGCCTGGGGGGGGGAGCTGTTTTTT.

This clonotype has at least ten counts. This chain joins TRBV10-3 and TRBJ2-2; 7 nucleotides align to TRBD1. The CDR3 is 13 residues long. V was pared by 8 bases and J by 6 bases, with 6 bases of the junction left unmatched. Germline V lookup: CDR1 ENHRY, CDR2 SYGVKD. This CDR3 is CAIRDRVAGELFF. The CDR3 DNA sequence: TGTGCCATCCGGGACAGAGTGGCCGGGGAGCTGTTTTTT.

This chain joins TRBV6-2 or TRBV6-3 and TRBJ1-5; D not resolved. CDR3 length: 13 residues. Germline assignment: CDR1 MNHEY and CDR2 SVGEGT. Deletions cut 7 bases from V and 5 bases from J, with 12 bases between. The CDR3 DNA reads TGTGCCAGCACCCCGGAGATCTATCAGCCCCAGCATTTT. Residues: CASTPEIYQPQHF.

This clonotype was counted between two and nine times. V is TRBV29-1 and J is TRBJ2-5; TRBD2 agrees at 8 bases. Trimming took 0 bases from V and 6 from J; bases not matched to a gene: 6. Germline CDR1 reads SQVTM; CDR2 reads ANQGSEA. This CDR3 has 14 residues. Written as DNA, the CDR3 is TGCAGCGTTGAAGAGGAGCCTAGCGGGCAGACCCAGTACTTC. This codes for CSVEEEPSGQTQYF.